This TCR beta chain was recorded in a study of blood T cell repertoires in COVID-19. Study details: From T cells, B-cell-depleted T cells, or PBMCs came the material, which was cDNA or gDNA.

Under the authors' procedure: Reference gene primers were amplified, and this amplification served to estimate nucleated cell counts. TCRdb's copy holds only in-frame clones and misses some; the assay was immunoSEQ multiplex PCR. For V, J and clone size, that table is used; D and trimming come from the DNA. The sample holds over 150,000 clones, 60% to 80% seen once. V lost 4 bases and J 5 bases, leaving 16 bases between the germline ends. Germline CDR1 and CDR2: SGHRS and YFSETQ. The CDR3 spans 15 residues. Assignments of participants to cohorts depended upon their own reported clinical history. Only a few counts were recorded for this clone.

V gene TRBV5-1 combines with J gene TRBJ1-5, with D tentatively TRBD1 (5 bases). Source material: PBMCs or T cells enriched from blood (not recorded which). The TCR sequence derives from a woman in her forties or fifties who had recovered from COVID-19. Written as DNA, the CDR3 is TGCGCCAGCAGCCCTGGGACTTGGGGCGATCAGCCCCAGCATTTT. This codes for CASSPGTWGDQPQHF.